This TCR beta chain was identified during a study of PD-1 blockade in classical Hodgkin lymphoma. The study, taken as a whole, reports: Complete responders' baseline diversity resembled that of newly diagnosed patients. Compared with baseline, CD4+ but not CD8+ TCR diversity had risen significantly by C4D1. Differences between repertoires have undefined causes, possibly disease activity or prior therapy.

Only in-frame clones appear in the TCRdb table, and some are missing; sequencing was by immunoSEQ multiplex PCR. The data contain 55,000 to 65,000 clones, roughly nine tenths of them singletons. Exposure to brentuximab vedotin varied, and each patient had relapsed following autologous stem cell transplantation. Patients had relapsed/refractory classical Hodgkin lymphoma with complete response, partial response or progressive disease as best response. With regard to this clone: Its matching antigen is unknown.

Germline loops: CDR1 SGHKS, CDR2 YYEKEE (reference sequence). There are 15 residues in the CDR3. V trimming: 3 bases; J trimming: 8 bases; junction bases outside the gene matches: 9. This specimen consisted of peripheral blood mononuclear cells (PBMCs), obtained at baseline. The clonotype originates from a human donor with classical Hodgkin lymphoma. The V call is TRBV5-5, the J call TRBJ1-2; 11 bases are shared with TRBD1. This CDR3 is CASSSPGQGARGYTF. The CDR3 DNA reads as TGTGCCAGCAGCTCACCCGGACAGGGGGCGCGAGGCTACACCTTC.